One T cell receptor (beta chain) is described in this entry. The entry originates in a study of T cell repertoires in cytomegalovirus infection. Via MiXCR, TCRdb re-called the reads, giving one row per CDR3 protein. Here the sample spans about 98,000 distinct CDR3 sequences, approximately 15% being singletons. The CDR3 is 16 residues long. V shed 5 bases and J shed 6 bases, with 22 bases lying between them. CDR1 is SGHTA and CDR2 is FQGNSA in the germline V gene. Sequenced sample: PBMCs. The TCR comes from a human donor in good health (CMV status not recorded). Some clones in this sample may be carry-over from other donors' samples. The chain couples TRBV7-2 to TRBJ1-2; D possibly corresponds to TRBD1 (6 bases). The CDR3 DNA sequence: TGTGCCAGCAGCCACATTCTTACAGGGCCAGGGGATGGCTACACCTTC. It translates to CASSHILTGPGDGYTF.